This record concerns one T cell receptor beta chain sequence. Its antigen is as yet unknown. This record comes from a study of T cell responses to AZD1222 COVID-19 vaccine. Study-wide points: At 160-218 and 743-854, vaccine-associated CD4 TCRs were dominant, and they spanned spike. A rise in Spike-specific TCR breadth and depth followed two AZD1222 doses. Unmutated regions of variants are reportedly targeted by nearly half of spike-specific TCRs. There were mostly white British donors and more females than males, and clonal diversity was possibly underestimated.

Some clones are missing from TCRdb's copy, which holds only in-frame ones; the method was immunoSEQ multiplex PCR. Here the sample spans about 120,000 clones, 81% being singletons. The sequencing here drew on peripheral blood, taken on day 0 of AZD1222 vaccination. The sequence came from an adult in good health.

This chain's CDR3 is CASSSHNYGYTF. DNA of the CDR3: TGTGCCAGCAGCTCCCATAACTATGGCTACACCTTC. The chain joins TRBV7-9 to TRBJ1-2; D gene ambiguous. With 4 bases removed from V and 1 base from J, the gap between germline ends came to 4 bases. This CDR3 comprises 12 residues. Looked up from germline, CDR1 is SEHNR and CDR2 is FQNEAQ (reference sequence).